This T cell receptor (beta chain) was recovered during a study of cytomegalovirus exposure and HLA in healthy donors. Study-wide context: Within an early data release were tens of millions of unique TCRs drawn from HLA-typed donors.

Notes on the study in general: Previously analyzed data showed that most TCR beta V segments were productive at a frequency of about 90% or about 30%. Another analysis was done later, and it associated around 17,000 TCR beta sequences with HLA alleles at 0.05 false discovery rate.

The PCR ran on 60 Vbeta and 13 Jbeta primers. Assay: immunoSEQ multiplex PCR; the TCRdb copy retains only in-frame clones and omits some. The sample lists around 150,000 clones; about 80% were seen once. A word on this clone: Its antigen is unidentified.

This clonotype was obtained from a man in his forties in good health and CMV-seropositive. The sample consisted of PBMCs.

CDR3: CSVELGTSGAYEQYF. Here the CDR3 DNA reads TGCAGCGTTGAACTAGGGACTAGCGGTGCCTACGAGCAGTACTTC. The chain employs TRBV29-1 and TRBJ2-5, with 11 bases matching TRBD2. The DNA end lines up better with TRBJ2-7; the J call may be wrong. The CDR3 consists of 15 residues. Germline lookup yields CDR1 SQVTM and CDR2 ANQGSEA.